This passage covers 9 T cell receptor beta chains from one sample sequenced in a study of vaccination and CD4 T cells after COVID-19. Sequenced with the Oncomine TCR Beta short-read assay was DNA taken from cultured CD4+ T cells. MiXCR, run by TCRdb on the PCR reads, gives a single entry per CDR3 protein. The sample contains around 13,000 distinct CDR3 sequences, about 47% of which appear only once. These TCRs are of unknown antigen specificity. Noted treatment: roughly ten-day PBMC culture with coronavirus spike peptide pools or control peptides (ViraFEST assay). Input material: CD4+ T cells from blood, cultured in vitro. The receptors were gathered from a human donor who had recovered from COVID-19.

This clonotype qualifies as medium-sized (0.01 to 0.1%). The junction departs from the called germline gene at one end, perhaps through a read error. The chain recombines TRBV20-1 with TRBJ2-1; the D is unclear. In germline, CDR1 is DFQATT, CDR2 SNEGSKA (reference sequence). The length of the CDR3 is 13 residues. CDR3 protein: CSAKQNSDNEQFF. The CDR3 region has the DNA TGCAGTGCTAAACAAAACTCCGACAATGAGCAGTTCTTC.

This clonotype was picked up one time. The junction does not match germline at one end; this may be a read error. The rearrangement links TRBV14 to TRBJ2-7; TRBD1 is a possible D gene (7 bases). The CDR3 extends over 17 amino acids. Germline V gene sequence: CDR1 SGHDN, CDR2 FVKESK. The CDR3 bases are TGTGCCAGCAGCCAAGAGGGAAGCAGGGGGAGGTCCTACGAGCGGTACTTC. It translates to CASSQEGSRGRSYERYF. The whole variable domain, remainder taken from reference TRBV14 and TRBJ2-7, is EAGVTQFPSHSVIEKGQTVTLRCDPISGHDNLYWYRRVMGKEIKFLLHFVKESKQDESGMPNNRFLAERTGGTYSTLKVQPAELEDSGVYFCASSQEGSRGRSYERYFGPGTRLTVT.

The chain recombines TRBV20-1 with TRBJ2-1; 7 positions match TRBD2. Germline CDR1 is DFQATT and CDR2 is SNEGSKA (reference sequence). The CDR3 runs 14 residues. Trimming removed 4 bases from V and 3 bases from J; junction bases left unmatched: 6. This chain's CDR3 is CSAIRGSGYNEQFF. CDR3 DNA sequence: TGCAGTGCTATCCGCGGGAGCGGCTACAATGAGCAGTTCTTC.

The chain carries TRBV7-9 and TRBJ2-2, with D perhaps given as TRBD1 or TRBD2 (5 bases each). Germline-derived CDR1 and CDR2 are SEHNR and FQNEAQ (reference sequence). Trimming removed 5 bases at V and 6 bases at J, with 10 bases between. This CDR3 is 13 amino acids long. CDR3 sequence reads: CASSQLGAGELFF. CDR3 nucleotide sequence: TGTGCCAGCAGCCAGTTGGGGGCCGGGGAGCTGTTTTTT.

This clonotype was picked up a small number of times. The chain combines TRBV12-3 or TRBV12-4 with TRBJ2-7; D unclear. V shed 4 bases and J shed 5 bases, with 12 bases lying between them. The CDR3 sequence is 13 residues long. The CDR3 region is CASSSVRTNEQYF. The CDR3 DNA reads TGTGCCAGCAGTTCGGTGCGAACGAACGAGCAGTACTTC.

This rearrangement joins TRBV30 to TRBJ2-5, with D hard to call. This CDR3 comprises 11 residues. Trimming pared 4 bases from V and 1 base from J, leaving 4 bases between. Germline V gives CDR1 GTSNPN, CDR2 SVGIG (reference sequence). For the CDR3, the DNA is TGTGCCTGGACGGTCCAAGAGACCCAGTACTTC. Translated: CAWTVQETQYF. The full variable domain, with the rest looked up from reference TRBV30 and TRBJ2-5, is SQTIHQWPATLVQPVGSPLSLECTVEGTSNPNLYWYRQAAGRGLQLLFYSVGIGQISSEVPQNLSASRPQDRQFILSSKKLLLSDSGFYLCAWTVQETQYFGPGTRLLVL.

V usage is TRBV30 and J usage is TRBJ1-5, with no clear D. The V end lost 0 bases, the J end lost 4 bases, and 7 bases lay between the germline ends. This CDR3 is built from 13 residues. The germline CDR1 and CDR2 sequences are GTSNPN and SVGIG (reference sequence). CDR3 DNA: TGTGCCTGGAGTGTTCAGGCGAATCAGCCCCAGCATTTT. Translated: CAWSVQANQPQHF.

The rearrangement joins TRBV20-1 to TRBJ1-4; TRBD1 matches at 8 bases. The CDR3 is 13 amino acids. Germline V gene sequence: CDR1 DFQATT, CDR2 SNEGSKA (reference sequence). The ends lost 2 bases at V and 7 bases at J; junction bases unmatched: 3. This CDR3 is CSARQGAGEKLFF. Here the CDR3 DNA reads TGCAGTGCTAGACAGGGGGCGGGTGAAAAACTGTTTTTT.

This chain joins TRBV6-1 and TRBJ2-3; TRBD2 matches 9 bases. Per the germline V gene, CDR1 is MNHNS and CDR2 is SASEGT. The CDR3 has 16 residues. Trimming cost V 10 bases and J 5 bases; bases outside gene matches: 16. CDR3: CATGGIGGGRGDTQYF. Here the CDR3 DNA reads TGTGCCACAGGAGGAATAGGAGGCGGGAGGGGAGATACGCAGTATTTT.